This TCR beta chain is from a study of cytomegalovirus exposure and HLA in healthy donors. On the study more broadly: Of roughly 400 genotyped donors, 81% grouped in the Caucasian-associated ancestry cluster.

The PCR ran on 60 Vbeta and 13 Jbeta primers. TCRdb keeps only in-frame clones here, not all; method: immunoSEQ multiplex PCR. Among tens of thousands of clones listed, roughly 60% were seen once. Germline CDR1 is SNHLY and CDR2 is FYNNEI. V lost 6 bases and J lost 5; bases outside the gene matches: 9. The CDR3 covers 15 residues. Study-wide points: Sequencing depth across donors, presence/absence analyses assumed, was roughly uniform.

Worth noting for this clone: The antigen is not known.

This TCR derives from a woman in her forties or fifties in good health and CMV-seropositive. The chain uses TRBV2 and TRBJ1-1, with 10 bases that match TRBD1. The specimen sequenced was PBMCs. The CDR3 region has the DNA TGTGCCAGCAGCGCGAGGGACAGGGGTGAGACTGAAGCTTTCTTT. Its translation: CASSARDRGETEAFF.